These 32 T cell receptor beta chains came from one sample sequenced in a study of blood T cell repertoires in COVID-19. Profiling relied on immunoSEQ multiplex PCR, and the TCRdb table lists in-frame clones only, not all of them. The table includes about 250,000 clones, about 89% detected once. The sequenced sample was PBMCs or T cells enriched from blood (not recorded which). The receptors come from a young woman who had recovered from COVID-19.

The CDR3 sequence: CATKTGAGGLTDTQYF. The CDR3 bases are TGCGCCACCAAAACCGGAGCGGGAGGGCTCACAGATACGCAGTATTTT. V gene TRBV5-1 combines with J gene TRBJ2-3; 10 nucleotides align to TRBD2. This CDR3 is built from 16 residues. With 9 bases clipped from V and 2 bases from J, the junction kept 12 bases outside the gene matches. Germline V gives CDR1 SGHRS, CDR2 YFSETQ.

The table lists this clone with a count of one. CDR3 in DNA: TGTGCCAGTAGTCCAGACGGGGGTGCCACTGAAGCTTTCTTT. This gives the protein CASSPDGGATEAFF. V usage is TRBV19 and J usage is TRBJ1-1, with D perhaps TRBD1 (5 bases). This CDR3 is built from 14 residues. V gave up 5 bases and J gave up 4 bases, with 14 bases separating them. Germline assignment: CDR1 LNHDA and CDR2 SQIVND (reference sequence).

The chain employs TRBV19 and TRBJ1-3; D ambiguous. This CDR3 region has 14 residues. V lost 5 bases, J lost 4 bases, and 12 bases lay in between. CDR1 is LNHDA and CDR2 is SQIVND in the germline V gene (reference sequence). The CDR3, as DNA: TGTGCCAGTAGTGATGCGGGGTTCGGAAACACCATATATTTT. This gives the protein CASSDAGFGNTIYF. Filled out from reference TRBV19 and TRBJ1-3, the complete variable domain reads DGGITQSPKYLFRKEGQNVTLSCEQNLNHDAMYWYRQDPGQGLRLIYYSQIVNDFQKGDIAEGYSVSREKKESFPLTVTSAQKNPTAFYLCASSDAGFGNTIYFGEGSWLTVV.

The chain combines TRBV11-3 with TRBJ1-5; D is unresolved. The germline gives CDR1 SGHNT, CDR2 YENEEA. V was trimmed by 4 bases and J by 4 bases, leaving 8 bases between them. The length of the CDR3 is 13 residues. The CDR3 reads CASSSSPNQPQHF. The CDR3 DNA follows: TGTGCCAGCAGCTCGAGCCCGAATCAGCCCCAGCATTTT.

V and J are TRBV5-1 and TRBJ2-7; D not resolved. Germline V gives CDR1 SGHRS, CDR2 YFSETQ. Between the trimmed V and J ends, which lost 4 bases and 2 bases, there was a span of 16 bases. This CDR3 is 15 amino acids long. CDR3: CASSPPNAAPYEQYF. The DNA for the CDR3 is TGCGCCAGCAGCCCACCGAATGCGGCTCCCTACGAGCAGTACTTC. Looking up the rest from reference TRBV5-1 and TRBJ2-7 gives the full variable domain: KAGVTQTPRYLIKTRGQQVTLSCSPISGHRSVSWYQQTPGQGLQFLFEYFSETQRNKGNFPGRFSGRQFSNSRSEMNVSTLELGDSALYLCASSPPNAAPYEQYFGPGTRLTVT.

The rearrangement joins TRBV6-2 or TRBV6-3 to TRBJ2-7; D is possibly TRBD2 (5 bases). CDR3 length: 14 residues. Germline V gene lookup returns CDR1 MNHEY and CDR2 SVGEGT. Trimming took off 6 bases at V and 8 bases at J, with 20 bases between the two ends. This CDR3 is CASSRSGSLEKQYF. The CDR3 nucleotides read TGTGCCAGCAGCCGAAGTGGGAGTTTAGAAAAGCAGTACTTC.

The genes are TRBV7-8 and TRBJ2-7; no firm D call. V was shortened by 3 bases and J by 0 bases, with 6 bases between the two germline ends. CDR3 length: 13 amino acids. Germline V lookup: CDR1 SGHVS, CDR2 FQNEAQ. CDR3 loop: CASSFPGSYEQYF. CDR3 nucleotide sequence: TGTGCCAGCAGCTTTCCAGGCTCCTACGAGCAGTACTTC.

The genes are TRBV15 and TRBJ1-3; D call uncertain. This CDR3 is 13 amino acids long. The germline gives CDR1 LNHNV, CDR2 YYDKDF (reference sequence). V was trimmed by 0 bases and J by 12 bases, leaving 12 bases between them. CDR3 protein: CATSRDPGRIIYF. Here the CDR3 DNA reads TGTGCCACCAGCAGAGATCCGGGGAGAATCATATATTTT.

The rearrangement uses TRBV7-9 and TRBJ1-1; D gene unclear. CDR1 and CDR2 from the germline V gene are SEHNR and FQNEAQ (reference sequence). Trimming removed 5 bases at V and 6 bases at J, with 10 bases between. The CDR3 contains 12 residues. The CDR3 here is CASSPPVSEAFF. CDR3 DNA sequence: TGTGCCAGCAGCCCACCGGTTTCTGAAGCTTTCTTT.

This clone was seen a single time. The chain carries TRBV7-2 and TRBJ2-4; a weak D match, TRBD2 (6 bases). The length of the CDR3 is 12 residues. The V end was cut by 5 bases, the J end by 8 bases, with 10 bases between. Per germline, CDR1 SGHTA and CDR2 FQGNSA. DNA of the CDR3: TGTGCCAGCAGCCTGGGGGGTGACATTCAGTACTTC. Its translation: CASSLGGDIQYF.

This chain joins TRBV5-1 and TRBJ2-1; 7 bases line up with TRBD1. The CDR3 is 16 amino acids. V was clipped by 4 bases and J by 8 bases; unmatched bases: 15. Germline CDR1 SGHRS, CDR2 YFSETQ. The DNA of the CDR3 is TGCGCCAGCAGCATTACCGGGACAGTCGGTAGGGATGAGCAGTTCTTC. Residues: CASSITGTVGRDEQFF.

The CDR3 nucleotides are TGCGCCAGCAGCTTGGATGGACTAGCGGGAGCCGAGCAGTACTTC. Amino acids: CASSLDGLAGAEQYF. The rearrangement joins TRBV5-1 to TRBJ2-7; 13 bases align to TRBD2. The CDR3 sequence is 15 residues long. The trim removed 0 bases at V and 6 bases at J, leaving 3 bases unmatched. Germline CDR1 reads SGHRS; CDR2 reads YFSETQ. The whole variable domain, filled in from reference TRBV5-1 and TRBJ2-7, reads KAGVTQTPRYLIKTRGQQVTLSCSPISGHRSVSWYQQTPGQGLQFLFEYFSETQRNKGNFPGRFSGRQFSNSRSEMNVSTLELGDSALYLCASSLDGLAGAEQYFGPGTRLTVT.

The chain uses TRBV4-1 and TRBJ2-4, with 8 bases aligning to TRBD2. The CDR3 sequence is 14 residues long. CDR1 is MGHRA, CDR2 YSYEKL, per germline. With V trimmed by 4 bases and J by 8 bases, 7 bases remained unmatched. The CDR3 spells CASSPDGRGYIQYF. The DNA for the CDR3 is TGCGCCAGCAGCCCCGACGGGAGGGGGTACATTCAGTACTTC.

The chain employs TRBV7-8 and TRBJ1-1; D unresolved. Looked up from germline, CDR1 is SGHVS and CDR2 is FQNEAQ. Trimming took off 5 bases at V and 1 base at J, with 8 bases between the two ends. The CDR3 loop spans 13 amino acids. The DNA of the CDR3 is TGTGCCAGCAGCCGAACCAGGAACACTGAAGCTTTCTTT. Residues: CASSRTRNTEAFF.

The chain employs TRBV6-4 and TRBJ2-1, with TRBD1 identical over 10 bases. This CDR3 contains 15 residues. V was clipped by 2 bases and J by 5 bases; unmatched bases: 3. Germline lookup yields CDR1 MRHNA and CDR2 SNTAGT. CDR3 sequence (DNA): TGTGCCAGCAGTGACGGGACAGGGGAAAACAATGAGCAGTTCTTC. Translating gives CASSDGTGENNEQFF.

The chain combines TRBV7-2 with TRBJ1-2, with D possibly being TRBD1 (5 bases). Germline-derived CDR1 and CDR2 are SGHTA and FQGNSA. Trimming removed 1 base at V and 7 bases at J, with 16 bases between. The CDR3 covers 15 residues. CDR3 amino acids: CASSLVRGGGGGYTF. CDR3 nucleotides: TGTGCCAGCAGCTTAGTACGTGGCGGCGGGGGTGGCTACACCTTC.

The chain has TRBV6-2 or TRBV6-3 and TRBJ1-2; D is unresolved. Deletions cut 6 bases from V and 4 bases from J, with 12 bases between. The CDR3 is 13 residues long. Germline V CDR1 and CDR2: MNHEY, SVGEGT. CDR3 DNA: TGTGCCAGCAGCTGGGCAGGAGGCTATGGCTACACCTTC. Translation gives CASSWAGGYGYTF.

The V and J genes are TRBV2 and TRBJ1-2, with 7 bases identical to TRBD1. Trimming cost V 1 base and J 8 bases; bases outside gene matches: 7. Germline V gene sequence: CDR1 SNHLY, CDR2 FYNNEI. This CDR3 region has 14 residues. CDR3 residues: CASSEGRGRRGYTF. In DNA, the CDR3 is TGTGCCAGCAGTGAAGGGAGGGGGCGCCGCGGCTACACCTTC.

The J gene is TRBJ1-2, the V gene TRBV5-4; unclear D gene. The CDR3 is made up of 15 amino acids. Germline CDR1 SGHNT, CDR2 YYREEE (reference sequence). The V end lost 1 base, the J end lost 2 bases, and 12 bases lay between the germline ends. The CDR3 is CASSLSLTDNYGYTF. CDR3 sequence (DNA): TGTGCCAGCAGCTTGTCCCTCACAGACAACTATGGCTACACCTTC. Using reference TRBV5-4 and TRBJ1-2 for the parts outside the CDR3, the full variable domain is ETGVTQSPTHLIKTRGQQVTLRCSSQSGHNTVSWYQQALGQGPQFIFQYYREEENGRGNFPPRFSGLQFPNYSSELNVNALELDDSALYLCASSLSLTDNYGYTFGSGTRLTVV.

V and J are TRBV6-2 or TRBV6-3 and TRBJ2-5; 8 nucleotides line up with TRBD2. V lost 5 bases and J lost 5; bases outside the gene matches: 7. The CDR3 has 14 amino acids. Germline V lookup: CDR1 MNHEY, CDR2 SVGEGT. The DNA for the CDR3 is TGTGCCAGCAGTAGACTAGCGCCCCGGGAGACCCAGTACTTC. This codes for CASSRLAPRETQYF.

This rearrangement joins TRBV28 to TRBJ2-4, with a weak D call TRBD2 (6 bases). The CDR3 runs 13 residues. Trimming stripped 10 bases from V and 7 bases from J, with 17 bases between. The germline V gene encodes CDR1 MDHEN and CDR2 SYDVKM. CDR3 sequence (DNA): TGTGCCACCGGAGGAACGGGGAGGAACATTCAGTACTTC. Encoded protein: CATGGTGRNIQYF.

The J gene is TRBJ2-7, the V gene TRBV28; the D gene is possibly TRBD2 (5 bases). The germline gives CDR1 MDHEN, CDR2 SYDVKM. Trimming left V 4 bases short and J 6 bases short, with 13 bases between. The CDR3 length is 13 residues. CDR3 region: CASSSGGSREQYF. In DNA, the CDR3 is TGTGCCAGCAGTTCTGGTGGGAGCCGCGAGCAGTACTTC. The complete variable domain, with remaining parts taken from reference TRBV28 and TRBJ2-7, reads DVKVTQSSRYLVKRTGEKVFLECVQDMDHENMFWYRQDPGLGLRLIYFSYDVKMKEKGDIPEGYSVSREKKERFSLILESASTNQTSMYLCASSSGGSREQYFGPGTRLTVT.

The chain recombines TRBV28 with TRBJ2-1; TRBD2 is a possible D gene (6 bases). Germline V lookup: CDR1 MDHEN, CDR2 SYDVKM. Trimming shortened V by 6 bases and J by 4 bases, and 16 bases separated the two germline ends. CDR3 length equals 15 residues. CDR3 nucleotide sequence: TGTGCCAGCAGAAGTAGACTAGTGGGATACAATGAGCAGTTCTTC. The encoded protein is CASRSRLVGYNEQFF.

This clone came up once. The chain couples TRBV9 to TRBJ1-2; 9 bases map to TRBD1. The germline V gene encodes CDR1 SGDLS and CDR2 YYNGEE. The CDR3 length is 13 residues. V trimming: 3 bases; J trimming: 5 bases; junction bases outside the gene matches: 2. The CDR3 DNA is TGTGCCAGCAGCGCCGGGACAGGGTATGGCTACACCTTC. Protein sequence: CASSAGTGYGYTF.

This chain uses TRBV7-2 with TRBJ1-2, with 9 bases lining up with TRBD1. Germline CDR1 reads SGHTA; CDR2 reads FQGNSA. Trimming took 1 base from V and 0 from J; bases not matched to a gene: 0. CDR3 length equals 15 residues. Here the CDR3 reads CASSLGTGANYGYTF. The CDR3 coding sequence is TGTGCCAGCAGCTTAGGGACAGGGGCTAACTATGGCTACACCTTC.

The V and J genes are TRBV5-1 and TRBJ1-1, with TRBD1 as a possible D gene (5 bases). Germline lookup yields CDR1 SGHRS and CDR2 YFSETQ. The CDR3 contains 15 residues. V lost 1 base and J 3 bases, leaving 13 bases between the germline ends. CDR3 loop: CASSLMGRGHTEAFF. The CDR3 DNA reads TGCGCCAGCAGCTTGATGGGAAGGGGTCACACTGAAGCTTTCTTT.

This sequence joins TRBV5-1 and TRBJ1-1; weak D call: TRBD1 (5 bases). Trimming left V 4 bases short and J 0 bases short, with 13 bases between. CDR1 SGHRS and CDR2 YFSETQ come from the germline V gene. The CDR3 extends over 15 amino acids. The CDR3 DNA follows: TGCGCCAGCAGCCTGGGGGAGAGGATGAACACTGAAGCTTTCTTT. It translates to CASSLGERMNTEAFF.

V and J are TRBV3-1 (or the pseudogene TRBV3-2) and TRBJ1-4, with D possibly TRBD1 on 6 matching bases. Germline CDR1 and CDR2: LGHDT and YNNKEL (reference sequence). This CDR3 is built from 14 residues. Trimming cost V 2 bases and J 6 bases, with 10 bases left between them. In DNA, the CDR3 is TGTGCCAGCAGCCAACGGGGGGGCGATGAAAAACTGTTTTTT. Its protein is CASSQRGGDEKLFF.

The chain joins TRBV6-1 to TRBJ1-1; 7 nucleotides align to TRBD1. Germline values: CDR1 MNHNS, CDR2 SASEGT. The CDR3 runs to 16 residues. With V trimmed by 1 base and J by 0 bases, 5 bases remained unmatched. The CDR3 reads CASSEGQGVMNTEAFF. The CDR3 DNA sequence: TGTGCCAGCAGTGAAGGGCAGGGGGTTATGAACACTGAAGCTTTCTTT.

V is TRBV15 and J is TRBJ2-5, with 8 bases identical to TRBD1. The germline V gene encodes CDR1 LNHNV and CDR2 YYDKDF (reference sequence). The V and J ends lost 3 bases and 5 bases, in that order; junction bases with no gene match: 5. The CDR3 runs to 14 residues. The CDR3 loop is CATSRDRAGETQYF. For the CDR3, the DNA is TGTGCCACCAGCAGGGACAGGGCAGGGGAGACCCAGTACTTC.

The chain carries TRBV27 and TRBJ2-4, with 12 bases aligning to TRBD2. V shed 6 bases and J 11 bases; nucleotides not matched to a gene: 5. Germline V gives CDR1 MNHEY, CDR2 SMNVEV (reference sequence). The CDR3 extends over 13 amino acids. In DNA, the CDR3 is TGTGCCAGCAGGACTAGCGGGGGCTTGGTTCAGTACTTC. This translates into CASRTSGGLVQYF.

The chain is built from TRBV6-5 and TRBJ1-5; D may be TRBD1 (6 bases). The CDR3 runs to 15 residues. V was trimmed by 0 bases and J by 4 bases, leaving 10 bases between them. Germline CDR1 is MNHEY and CDR2 is SVGAGI. CDR3 sequence (DNA): TGTGCCAGCAGTTACTCGAGGACAGCGAATCAGCCCCAGCATTTT. Protein sequence: CASSYSRTANQPQHF.